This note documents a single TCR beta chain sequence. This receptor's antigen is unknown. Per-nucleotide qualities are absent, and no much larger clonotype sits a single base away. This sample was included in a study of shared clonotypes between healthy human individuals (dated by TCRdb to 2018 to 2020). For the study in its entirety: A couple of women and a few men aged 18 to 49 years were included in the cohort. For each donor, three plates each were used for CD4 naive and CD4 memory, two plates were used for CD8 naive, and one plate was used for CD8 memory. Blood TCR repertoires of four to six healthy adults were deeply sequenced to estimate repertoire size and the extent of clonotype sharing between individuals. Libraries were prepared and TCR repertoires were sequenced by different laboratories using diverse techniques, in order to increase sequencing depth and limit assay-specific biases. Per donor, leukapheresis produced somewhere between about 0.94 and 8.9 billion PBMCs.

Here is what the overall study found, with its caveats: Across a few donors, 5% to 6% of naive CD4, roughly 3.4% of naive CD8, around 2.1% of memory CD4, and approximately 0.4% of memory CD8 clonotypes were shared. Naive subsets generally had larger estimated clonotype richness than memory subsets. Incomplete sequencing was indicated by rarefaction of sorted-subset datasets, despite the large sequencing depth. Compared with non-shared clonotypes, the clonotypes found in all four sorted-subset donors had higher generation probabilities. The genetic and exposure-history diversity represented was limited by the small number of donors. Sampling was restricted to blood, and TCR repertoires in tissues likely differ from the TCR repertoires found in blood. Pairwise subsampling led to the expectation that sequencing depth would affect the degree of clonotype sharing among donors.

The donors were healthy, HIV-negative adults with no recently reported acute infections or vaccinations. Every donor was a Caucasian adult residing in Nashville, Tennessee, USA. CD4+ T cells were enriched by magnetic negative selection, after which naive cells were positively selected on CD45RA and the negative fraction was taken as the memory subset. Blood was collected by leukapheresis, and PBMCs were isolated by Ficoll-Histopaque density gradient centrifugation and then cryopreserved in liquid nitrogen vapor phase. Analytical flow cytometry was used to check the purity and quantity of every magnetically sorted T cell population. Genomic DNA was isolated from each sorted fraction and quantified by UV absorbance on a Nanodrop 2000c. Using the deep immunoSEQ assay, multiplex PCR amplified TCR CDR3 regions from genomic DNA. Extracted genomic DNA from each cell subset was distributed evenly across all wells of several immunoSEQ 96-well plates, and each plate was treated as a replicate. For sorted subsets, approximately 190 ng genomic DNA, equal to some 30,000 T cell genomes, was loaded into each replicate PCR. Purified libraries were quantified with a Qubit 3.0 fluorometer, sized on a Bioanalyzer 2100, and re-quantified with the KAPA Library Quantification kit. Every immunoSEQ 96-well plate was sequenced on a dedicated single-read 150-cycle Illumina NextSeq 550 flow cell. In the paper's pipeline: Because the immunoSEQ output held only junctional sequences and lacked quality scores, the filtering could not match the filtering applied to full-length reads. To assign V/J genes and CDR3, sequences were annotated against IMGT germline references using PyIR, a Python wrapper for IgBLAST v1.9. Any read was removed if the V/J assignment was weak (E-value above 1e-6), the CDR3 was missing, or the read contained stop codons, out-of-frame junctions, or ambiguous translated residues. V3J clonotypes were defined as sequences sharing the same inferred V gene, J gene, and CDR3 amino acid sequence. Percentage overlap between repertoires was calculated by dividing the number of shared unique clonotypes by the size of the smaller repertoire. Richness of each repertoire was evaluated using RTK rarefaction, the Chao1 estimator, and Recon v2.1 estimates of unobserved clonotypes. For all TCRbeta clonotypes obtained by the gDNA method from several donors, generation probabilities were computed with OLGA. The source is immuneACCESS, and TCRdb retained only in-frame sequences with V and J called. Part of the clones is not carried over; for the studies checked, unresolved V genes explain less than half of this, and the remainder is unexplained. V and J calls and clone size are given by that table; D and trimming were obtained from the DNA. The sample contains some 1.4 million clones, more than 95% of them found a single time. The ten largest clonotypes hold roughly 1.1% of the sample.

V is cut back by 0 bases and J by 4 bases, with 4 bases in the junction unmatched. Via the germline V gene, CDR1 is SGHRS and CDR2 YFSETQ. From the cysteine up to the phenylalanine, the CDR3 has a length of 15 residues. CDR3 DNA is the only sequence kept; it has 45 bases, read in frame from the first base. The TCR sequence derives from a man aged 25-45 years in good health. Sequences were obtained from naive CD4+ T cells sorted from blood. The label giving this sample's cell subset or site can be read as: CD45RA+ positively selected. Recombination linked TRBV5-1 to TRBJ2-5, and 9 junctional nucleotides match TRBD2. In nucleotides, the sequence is TGCGCCAGCAGCTTGGTATTAGCGGGAGCAGAGACCCAGTACTTC. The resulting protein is CASSLVLAGAETQYF.